Shown below are 19 T cell receptor beta chains from a single sample sequenced in a study of a mutant IDH1 vaccine in newly diagnosed glioma. Stated time point: week 23, last vaccination. With topical imiquimod, each dose of the vaccine consisted of 300 ug of mutant IDH1 20-mer peptide. Their antigens remain unidentified. Sequencing was performed with immunoSEQ multiplex PCR; in TCRdb, only in-frame clones are kept and a portion is missing. The sample comprises around 11,000 clones, more than 70% of which are singletons, and roughly 5.6% rests with the top ten. Sequencing was performed on PBMCs, taken from a glioma patient whose treatment included an IDH1 peptide vaccine. These receptors all come from a woman aged 40 to 49 with glioma. Some clones in this sample may be carry-over from other donors' samples.

The chain combines TRBV5-4 with TRBJ1-2; 7 bases align to TRBD1. The V and J ends lost 2 bases and 3 bases, in that order; junction bases with no gene match: 4. The CDR3 runs 14 residues. Germline loops: CDR1 SGHNT, CDR2 YYREEE (reference sequence). For the CDR3, the DNA is TGTGCCAGCAGCTTTACCGGGACAGACTATGGCTACACCTTC. Translating it yields CASSFTGTDYGYTF.

The gene calls are TRBV2 and TRBJ1-5; D call uncertain. CDR1 is SNHLY, CDR2 FYNNEI, per germline. The V gene lost 5 bases and the J gene lost 4 bases, with 9 bases spanning the gap. This CDR3 is built from 13 residues. The CDR3 DNA is TGTGCCAGCAGTAAGGACGGGAATCAGCCCCAGCATTTT. This encodes CASSKDGNQPQHF.

The V call is TRBV4-1, the J call TRBJ1-3; perhaps TRBD1 as D (5 bases). Germline V gives CDR1 MGHRA, CDR2 YSYEKL. The CDR3 loop spans 16 amino acids. V was clipped by 1 base and J by 8 bases, with 18 bases between them. Here the CDR3 DNA reads TGCGCCAGCAGCCAAGGTGGACACGTCGTTGGTTACACCATATATTTT. Amino acid sequence: CASSQGGHVVGYTIYF.

The chain recombines TRBV27 with TRBJ2-6, with 10 bases lining up with TRBD2. The CDR3 spans 21 residues. V lost 8 bases to trimming and J lost 0 bases; unmatched junction nucleotides: 19. CDR1 is MNHEY and CDR2 is SMNVEV in the germline V gene (reference sequence). CDR3 nucleotides: TGTGCCAGCTCCCTGTGGGCTAGCGGGAGCGTTGGTCTCTCTGGGGCCAACGTCCTGACTTTC. Amino acid sequence: CASSLWASGSVGLSGANVLTF.

The J gene is TRBJ2-1, the V gene TRBV7-2; a weak D match, TRBD1 (5 bases). This CDR3 is 14 amino acids long. The germline V gene has CDR1 SGHTA and CDR2 FQGNSA. Between the trimmed V and J ends, which lost 0 bases and 8 bases, there was a span of 11 bases. The CDR3 region is CASSLAGRQHEQFF. The CDR3 coding sequence is TGTGCCAGCAGCTTAGCGGGCAGACAGCATGAGCAGTTCTTC.

The chain is built from TRBV5-4 and TRBJ2-3; the D is unclear. The CDR3 spans 13 residues. Germline CDR1 SGHNT, CDR2 YYREEE (reference sequence). V lost 1 base, J lost 2 bases, and 5 bases lay in between. The CDR3 bases are TGTGCCAGCAGCTTGTCGGTCACAGATACGCAGTATTTT. Translating it yields CASSLSVTDTQYF. Variable domain in full (rest from reference TRBV5-4 and TRBJ2-3): ETGVTQSPTHLIKTRGQQVTLRCSSQSGHNTVSWYQQALGQGPQFIFQYYREEENGRGNFPPRFSGLQFPNYSSELNVNALELDDSALYLCASSLSVTDTQYFGPGTRLTVL.

The CDR3 DNA sequence: TGTGCCAGCAGCACTCCGGGACAGGGGAATCCGCCAAGCTCCTACGAGCAGTACTTC. It encodes CASSTPGQGNPPSSYEQYF. The chain carries TRBV7-9 and TRBJ2-7; TRBD1 matches 10 bases. Germline V gives CDR1 SEHNR, CDR2 FQNEAQ (reference sequence). This CDR3 is 19 amino acids long. V was pared by 5 bases and J by 0 bases, with 16 bases of the junction left unmatched. Complete variable domain (other parts from reference TRBV7-9 and TRBJ2-7): DTGVSQNPRHKITKRGQNVTFRCDPISEHNRLYWYRQTLGQGPEFLTYFQNEAQLEKSRLLSDRFSAERPKGSFSTLEIQRTEQGDSAMYLCASSTPGQGNPPSSYEQYFGPGTRLTVT.

V is TRBV4-1 and J is TRBJ2-3; 10 bases align to TRBD2. The junction had 6 bases not matched to a gene; V was cut back by 2 bases and J by 1 base. CDR1 is MGHRA, CDR2 YSYEKL, per germline. This CDR3 is built from 17 residues. In DNA, the CDR3 is TGCGCCAGCAGCCAAACCGCTAGCGGGGGTGGCACAGATACGCAGTATTTT. Protein: CASSQTASGGGTDTQYF.

The chain has TRBV5-1 and TRBJ2-7, with 7 nucleotides matching TRBD1. Germline V gene sequence: CDR1 SGHRS, CDR2 YFSETQ. The trim removed 4 bases at V and 2 bases at J, leaving 6 bases unmatched. This CDR3 comprises 14 residues. CDR3 sequence (DNA): TGCGCCAGCAGCCGCCGGGGACAGCCCTACGAGCAGTACTTC. It specifies CASSRRGQPYEQYF.

The chain uses TRBV7-2 and TRBJ2-2; D tentatively fits TRBD1 or TRBD2 (5 bases each). CDR3 length equals 16 residues. V was pared by 3 bases and J by 4 bases, with 15 bases between. From germline, CDR1 is SGHTA and CDR2 FQGNSA. CDR3 nucleotides: TGTGCCAGCAGCTTGAGGGGCATCTCGAGCACCGGGGAGCTGTTTTTT. Translated: CASSLRGISSTGELFF.

The rearrangement uses TRBV25-1 and TRBJ2-1; no clear D. V shed 0 bases and J shed 6 bases, with 3 bases lying between them. Germline V gene data show CDR1 as MGHDK and CDR2 as SYGVNS. This CDR3 has 12 amino acids. For the CDR3, the DNA is TGTGCCAGCAGTGAATACGGCAATGAGCAGTTCTTC. It is translated as CASSEYGNEQFF. Using reference TRBV25-1 and TRBJ2-1 for the parts outside the CDR3, the full variable domain is EADIYQTPRYLVIGTGKKITLECSQTMGHDKMYWYQQDPGMELHLIHYSYGVNSTEKGDLSSESTVSRIRTEHFPLTLESARPSHTSQYLCASSEYGNEQFFGPGTRLTVL.

J is TRBJ2-7 and V is TRBV30, with unresolved D. Germline CDR1 GTSNPN, CDR2 SVGIG (reference sequence). CDR3 length equals 11 residues. V shed 5 bases and J shed 2 bases, with 7 bases lying between them. CDR3 nucleotides: TGTGCCTGGTCCAGAGCCTACGAGCAGTACTTC. Amino acid sequence: CAWSRAYEQYF.

The rearrangement uses TRBV10-2 and TRBJ1-2; D ambiguous. The germline V gene has CDR1 WSHSY and CDR2 SAAADI. With 3 bases removed from V and 7 bases from J, the gap between germline ends came to 12 bases. The CDR3 length is 13 residues. The CDR3 nucleotides read TGCGCCAGCAGTGAACTACTGGGGAGTGGCTACACCTTC. It specifies CASSELLGSGYTF.

The chain joins TRBV11-3 to TRBJ2-7; D ambiguous. Germline values: CDR1 SGHNT, CDR2 YENEEA. This CDR3 has 13 amino acids. Trimming cost V 1 base and J 3 bases, with 7 bases left between them. The CDR3 sequence: CASSLGKGYEQYF. CDR3 in DNA: TGTGCCAGCAGCTTAGGCAAGGGCTACGAGCAGTACTTC.

Details on this clone: Sequence at one end of the junction differs from germline and may be a read error. The chain employs TRBV10-2 and TRBJ1-4, with D possibly matching TRBD1 (5 bases). The CDR3 runs to 14 residues. In germline, CDR1 is WSHSY, CDR2 SAAADI. CDR3 sequence (DNA): TGCGCCAGCACTCGAGGGACGGGTAATGCAAAACTGTTTTTT. Translating it yields CASTRGTGNAKLFF.

The chain links TRBV27 to TRBJ2-7, with no clear D. There are 14 residues in the CDR3. The V gene's germline CDR1 is MNHEY and CDR2 SMNVEV (reference sequence). Trimming stripped 5 bases from V and 3 bases from J, with 14 bases between. CDR3 loop: CASSAVGIYYEQYF. The CDR3 DNA reads as TGTGCCAGCAGTGCGGTGGGAATTTACTACGAGCAGTACTTC.

The J gene is TRBJ1-6, the V gene TRBV6-5; no firm D call. The CDR3 is 13 amino acids. In germline, CDR1 is MNHEY, CDR2 SVGAGI. The V end lost 4 bases, the J end lost 10 bases, and 11 bases lay between the germline ends. The CDR3 spells CASSLGRGSPLHF. The CDR3 DNA reads as TGTGCCAGCAGTTTGGGCCGCGGATCACCCCTCCACTTT.

V gene TRBV30 combines with J gene TRBJ1-5, with D uncertain. The CDR3 spans 11 residues. V was shortened by 0 bases and J by 10 bases, with 7 bases between the two germline ends. Germline CDR1 is GTSNPN and CDR2 is SVGIG (reference sequence). CDR3 protein: CAWSVGGPQHF. CDR3 in DNA: TGTGCCTGGAGTGTGGGTGGCCCCCAGCATTTT.

V is TRBV9 and J is TRBJ2-5; the D gene is possibly TRBD2 (6 bases). The V gene's germline CDR1 is SGDLS and CDR2 YYNGEE. This CDR3 comprises 15 residues. V shed 0 bases and J shed 5 bases, with 14 bases lying between them. CDR3 nucleotides: TGTGCCAGCAGCGTAGGCTGGAGGGAAGGGGAGACCCAGTACTTC. The encoded protein is CASSVGWREGETQYF.